This TCR beta chain stems from a study of cytomegalovirus exposure and HLA in healthy donors. Overall study context: Of all 370 or so donors who were genotyped, 80% to 85% belonged to the Caucasian-associated ancestry cluster.

This clone was counted a few times. Its antigen is still unknown. Overall study results and limits: TCR beta sequences reportedly predicted the HLA-A and HLA-B alleles of most subjects accurately.

Healthy individuals who donated bone marrow served as the donors. Donors were nominally healthy when sampled, though unrecorded immune exposures were likely. The PCR contained 60 Vbeta and 13 Jbeta primers. This table comes from immunoSEQ multiplex PCR, and its TCRdb copy is limited to in-frame clones, with some not included. Among more than 75,000 clones listed, around 70% were seen once. The CDR3 totals 15 residues. The V and J ends lost 4 bases and 5 bases respectively, with 17 bases between them. Germline V lookup: CDR1 MGHRA, CDR2 YSYEKL. The chain links TRBV4-1 to TRBJ1-1; possible D gene TRBD1, 5 bases. The sequenced sample was PBMCs. The receptor's source is a man in his forties in good health and CMV-seropositive. The CDR3 region is CASSPGGRGGTEAFF. CDR3 DNA: TGCGCCAGCAGCCCGGGTGGGAGGGGAGGAACTGAAGCTTTCTTT.